This TCR beta chain comes out of a study of CD8 T cells in Susac syndrome. TEMRA cells were FACS-enriched, while CD8+ and CD4+ T cells were negatively isolated. Germline V gene sequence: CDR1 SGDLS, CDR2 YYNGEE. V was pared by 2 bases and J by 14 bases, with 17 bases between. The CDR3 has 14 amino acids. RNA amounts of roughly 0.5 to 1 ug underwent reverse transcription with random hexamers. In TCRdb, the immunoSEQ multiplex PCR reads were re-called with MiXCR into one record per CDR3 protein. The sample holds about 200,000 distinct CDR3 sequences, about 96% seen once. The TCR was taken from a human donor with multiple sclerosis. Input material: CD4+ T cells from PBMCs. The J gene is TRBJ2-6, the V gene TRBV9, with D tentatively TRBD1 or TRBD2 (5 bases each). The CDR3 DNA reads TGTGCCAGCAGCGTGTACCGGGACCGGTCGATCCTGACTTTC. Amino acids: CASSVYRDRSILTF.